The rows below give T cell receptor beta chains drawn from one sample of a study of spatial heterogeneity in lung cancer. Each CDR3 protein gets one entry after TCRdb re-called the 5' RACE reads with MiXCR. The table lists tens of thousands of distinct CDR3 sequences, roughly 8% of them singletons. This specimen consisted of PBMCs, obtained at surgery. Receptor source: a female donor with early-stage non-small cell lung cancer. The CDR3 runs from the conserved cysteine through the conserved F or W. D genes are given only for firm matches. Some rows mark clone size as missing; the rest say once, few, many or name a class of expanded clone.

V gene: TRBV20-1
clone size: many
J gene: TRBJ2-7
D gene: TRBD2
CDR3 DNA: TGCAGTGCTAGAGATGGAGCGGGAGGGCCCTACGAGCAGTACTTC
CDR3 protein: CSARDGAGGPYEQYF

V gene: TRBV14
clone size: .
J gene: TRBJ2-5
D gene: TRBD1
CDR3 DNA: TGTGCCAGCAGCCAACGCGGCAACAGGGGCTTCCTTGAGACCCAGTACTTC
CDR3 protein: CASSQRGNRGFLETQYF

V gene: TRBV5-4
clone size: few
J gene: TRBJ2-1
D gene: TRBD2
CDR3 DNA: TGTGCCAGCAGCTCTTTAGCGGGGGGCTACAATGAGCAGTTCTTC
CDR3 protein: CASSSLAGGYNEQFF

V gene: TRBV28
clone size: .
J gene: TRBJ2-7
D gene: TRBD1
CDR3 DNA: TGTGCCAGCAGGCCAGACAGGGGGCTGTCCTACGAGCAGTACTTC
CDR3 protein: CASRPDRGLSYEQYF

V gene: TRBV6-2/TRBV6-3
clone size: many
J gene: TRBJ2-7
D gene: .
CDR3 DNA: TGTGCCAGCAGTTACGGGTTTGGCCGGGACCCAGCCTACGAGCAGTACTTC
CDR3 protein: CASSYGFGRDPAYEQYF

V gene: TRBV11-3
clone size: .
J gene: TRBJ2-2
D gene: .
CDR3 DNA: TGTGCCAGCAGCTTTGGAGGGGAGCTGTTTTTT
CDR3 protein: CASSFGGELFF

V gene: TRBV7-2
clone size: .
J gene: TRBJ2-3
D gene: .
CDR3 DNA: TGTGCCAGCAGCTTGGGAGTGCTCTTTAGCACAGATACGCAGTATTTT
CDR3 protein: CASSLGVLFSTDTQYF

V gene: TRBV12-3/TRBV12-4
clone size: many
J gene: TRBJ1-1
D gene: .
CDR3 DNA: TGTGCCAGCACCAGAGAGGGGACTGAAGCTTTCTTT
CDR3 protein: CASTREGTEAFF

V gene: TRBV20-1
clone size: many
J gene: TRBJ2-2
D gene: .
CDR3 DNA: TGCAGTGCTAGTAGTCGGCGGGTTGTCACCGGGGAGCTGTTTTTT
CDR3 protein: CSASSRRVVTGELFF

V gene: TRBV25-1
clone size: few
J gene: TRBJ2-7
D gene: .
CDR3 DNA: TGTGCCAGCAGTAAAAGCGGCTCCTACGAGCAGTACTTC
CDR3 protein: CASSKSGSYEQYF

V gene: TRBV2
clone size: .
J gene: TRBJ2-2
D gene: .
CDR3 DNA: TGTGCCAGCAGTACAGGGACCGGGGAGCTGTTTTTT
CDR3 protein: CASSTGTGELFF

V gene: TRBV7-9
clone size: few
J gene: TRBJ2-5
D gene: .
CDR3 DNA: TGTGCCTCCGAACTGGACAGCCACCAAGAGACCCAGTACTTC
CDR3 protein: CASELDSHQETQYF

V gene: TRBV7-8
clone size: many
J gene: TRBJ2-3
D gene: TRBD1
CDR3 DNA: TGTGCCAGCAGCGAGAGGGGGCTGACGCAGTATTTT
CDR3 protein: CASSERGLTQYF

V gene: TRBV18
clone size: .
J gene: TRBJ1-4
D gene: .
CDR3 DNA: TGTGCCAGCTCACCGGCCGGCGGACCGGGTGAAAAACTGTTTTTT
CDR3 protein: CASSPAGGPGEKLFF

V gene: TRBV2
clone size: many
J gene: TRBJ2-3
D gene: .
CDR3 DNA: TGTGCCAGCAGTGCATTAGCGCCAATTCGTACTAGCACAGATACGCAGTATTTT
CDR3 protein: CASSALAPIRTSTDTQYF

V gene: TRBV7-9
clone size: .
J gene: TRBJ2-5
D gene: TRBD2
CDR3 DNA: TGTGCCAGCAGCTCCGCCGGACTAGCGGGAGCAGAGACCCAGTACTTC
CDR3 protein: CASSSAGLAGAETQYF

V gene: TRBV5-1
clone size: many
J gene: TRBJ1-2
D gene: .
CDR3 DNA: TGCGCCAGCAGCTTGGAGGTCGGGACAAGAGGCGGCTACACCTTC
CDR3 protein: CASSLEVGTRGGYTF

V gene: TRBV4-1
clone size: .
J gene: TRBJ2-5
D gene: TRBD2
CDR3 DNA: TGCGCCAGCAGCCACGGGACTAGCGGGGGGGCAGGAGAGACCCAGTACTTC
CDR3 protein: CASSHGTSGGAGETQYF

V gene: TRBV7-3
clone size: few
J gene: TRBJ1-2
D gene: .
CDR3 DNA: TGTGCCAGCAGCTTAACGCCAAGGATAGGCCCAGGTGGCTACACCTTC
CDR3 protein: CASSLTPRIGPGGYTF

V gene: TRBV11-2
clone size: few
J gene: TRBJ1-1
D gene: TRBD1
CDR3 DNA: TGTGCCAGCAGCTTAGACAGAACAGGGGGCGCGGGAGCTTTCTTT
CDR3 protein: CASSLDRTGGAGAFF

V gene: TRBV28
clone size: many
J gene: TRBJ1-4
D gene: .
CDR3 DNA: TGTGCCAGCAGTTTGCCCCCTGACAGATGGGATGAAAAACTGTTTTTT
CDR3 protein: CASSLPPDRWDEKLFF

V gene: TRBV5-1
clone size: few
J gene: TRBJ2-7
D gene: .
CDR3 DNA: TGCGCCAGCAGCTTGGCCGAGGTAGACAGGTCCTACGAGCAGTACTTC
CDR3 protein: CASSLAEVDRSYEQYF

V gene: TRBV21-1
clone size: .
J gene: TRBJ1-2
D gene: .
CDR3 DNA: TGTGCCAGCCGTGGGGGCTACACCTTC
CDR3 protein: CASRGGYTF

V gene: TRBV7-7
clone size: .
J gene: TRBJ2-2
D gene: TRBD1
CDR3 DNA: TGTGCCAGCAGCTCAATTTCCTCGACAGGGCCCGGGGAGCTGTTTTTT
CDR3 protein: CASSSISSTGPGELFF

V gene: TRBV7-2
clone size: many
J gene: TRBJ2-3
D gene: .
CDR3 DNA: TGTGCCAGCAGCTTACAGGGACCTAGCACAGATACGCAGTATTTT
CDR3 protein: CASSLQGPSTDTQYF

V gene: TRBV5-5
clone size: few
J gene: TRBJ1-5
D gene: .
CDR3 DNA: TGTGCCAGCAGCCTCGACAGCTACCAGCCCCAGCATTTT
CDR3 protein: CASSLDSYQPQHF

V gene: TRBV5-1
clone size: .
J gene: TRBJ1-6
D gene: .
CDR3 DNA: TGCGCCAGCAGCTTGGAGGTGTTTTGGAATTCACCCCTCCACTTT
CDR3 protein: CASSLEVFWNSPLHF

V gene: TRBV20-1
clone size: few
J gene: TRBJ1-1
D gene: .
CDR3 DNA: TGCAGTGCTAGGCAGAGAGGGGTTGTCACTGAAGCTTTCTTT
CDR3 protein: CSARQRGVVTEAFF

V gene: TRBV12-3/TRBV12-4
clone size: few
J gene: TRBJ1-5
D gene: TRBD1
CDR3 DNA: TGTGCCAGCAGTTTCTCCAGGGGGGATCAGCCCCAGCATTTT
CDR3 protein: CASSFSRGDQPQHF

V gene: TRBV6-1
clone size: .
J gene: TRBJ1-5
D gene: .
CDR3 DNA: TGTGCCGGGGGGGCCCTTAGCAATCAGCCCCAGCATTTT
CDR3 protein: CAGGALSNQPQHF

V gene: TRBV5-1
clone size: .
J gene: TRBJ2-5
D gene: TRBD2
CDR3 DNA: TGCGCCAGCAGCCTAGGGACTAGCGCTTCGGTAGCCCAAGAGACCCAGTACTTC
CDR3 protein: CASSLGTSASVAQETQYF

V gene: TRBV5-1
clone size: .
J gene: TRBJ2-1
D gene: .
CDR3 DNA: TGCGCCAGCAGCCAGATCCGGGGTAGCGGCGGGGATGAGCAGTTCTTC
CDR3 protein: CASSQIRGSGGDEQFF

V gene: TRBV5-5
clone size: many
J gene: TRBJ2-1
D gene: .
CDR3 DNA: TGTGCCAGCAGCTTGGAAGCTTACAATGAGCAGTTCTTC
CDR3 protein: CASSLEAYNEQFF

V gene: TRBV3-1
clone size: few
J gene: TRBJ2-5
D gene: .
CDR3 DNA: TGTGCCAGCAGCCAAGTAGGGGCGCCAGAGACCCAGTACTTC
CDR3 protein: CASSQVGAPETQYF

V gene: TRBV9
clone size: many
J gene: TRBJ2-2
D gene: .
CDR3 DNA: TGTGCCAGCAGCGTAGGTAGCCTCCGAGGAACCGGGGAGCTGTTTTTT
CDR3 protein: CASSVGSLRGTGELFF

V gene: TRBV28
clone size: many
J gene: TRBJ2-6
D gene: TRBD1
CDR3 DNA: TGTGCCAGCAGTATGGGGACAGCCTTCTCTGGGGCCAACGTCCTGACTTTC
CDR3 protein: CASSMGTAFSGANVLTF

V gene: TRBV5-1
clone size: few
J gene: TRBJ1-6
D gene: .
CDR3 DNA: TGCGCCAGCGGGGCAGCCAATAATTCACCCCTCCACTTT
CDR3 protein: CASGAANNSPLHF

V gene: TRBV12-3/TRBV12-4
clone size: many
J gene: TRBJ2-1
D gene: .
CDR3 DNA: TGTGCCAGCAGCCCCTCCAGGGCCCAGGCGCAGTTCTTC
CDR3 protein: CASSPSRAQAQFF

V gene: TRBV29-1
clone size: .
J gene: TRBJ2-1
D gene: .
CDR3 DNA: TGCAGCGTTGAAGACTTTTCCGGAAGCTCCTACAATGAGCAGTTCTTC
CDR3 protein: CSVEDFSGSSYNEQFF

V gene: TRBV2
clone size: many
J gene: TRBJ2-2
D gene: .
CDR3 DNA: TGTGCCAGCAGCCTGGAGGTGGTCGCGAACACCGGGGAGCTGTTTTTT
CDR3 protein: CASSLEVVANTGELFF

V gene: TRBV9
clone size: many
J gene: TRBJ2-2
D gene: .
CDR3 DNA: TGTGCCAGCAGCGTTGACAGTCACACCGGGGAGCTGTTTTTT
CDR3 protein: CASSVDSHTGELFF

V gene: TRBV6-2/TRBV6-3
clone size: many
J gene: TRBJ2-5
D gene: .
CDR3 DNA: TGTGCCAGCAGTTATGGACGCGGGGAGTACCAAGAGACCCAGTACTTC
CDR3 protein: CASSYGRGEYQETQYF

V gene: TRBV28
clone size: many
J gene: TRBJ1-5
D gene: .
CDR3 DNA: TGTGCCAGCAGTTCCCCGCTGGGCGGAAATCAGCCCCAGCATTTT
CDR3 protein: CASSSPLGGNQPQHF

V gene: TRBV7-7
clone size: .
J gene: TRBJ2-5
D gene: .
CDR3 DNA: TGTGCTAGCAGCTTAAGCTTTGCGATCCAAGAGACCCAGTACTTC
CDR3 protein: CASSLSFAIQETQYF

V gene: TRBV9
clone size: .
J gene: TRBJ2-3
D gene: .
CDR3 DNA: TGTGCCAGCCGTCGAAGCGGTCTGAGCACAGATACGCAGTATTTT
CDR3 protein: CASRRSGLSTDTQYF

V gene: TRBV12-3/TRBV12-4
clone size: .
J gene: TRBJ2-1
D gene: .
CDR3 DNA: TGTGCCAGCAGGGGTAGCGGCAATGAGCAGTTCTTC
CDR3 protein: CASRGSGNEQFF

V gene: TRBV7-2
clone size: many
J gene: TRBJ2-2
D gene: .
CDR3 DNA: TGTGCCAGCAGCTTAGTAAGGGTATCCACCGGGGAGCTGTTTTTT
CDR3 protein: CASSLVRVSTGELFF

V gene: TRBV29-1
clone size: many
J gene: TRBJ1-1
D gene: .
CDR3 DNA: TGCAGCGCCGTTGGCACTGAAGCTTTCTTT
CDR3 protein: CSAVGTEAFF

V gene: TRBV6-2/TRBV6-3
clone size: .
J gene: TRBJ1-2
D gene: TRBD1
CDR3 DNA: TGTGCCAGCAGTTACCCAATCCTGGACAGGGGAACCTATGGCTACACCTTC
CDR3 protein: CASSYPILDRGTYGYTF

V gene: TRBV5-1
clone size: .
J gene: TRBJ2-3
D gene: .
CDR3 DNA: TGCGCCAGCAGCTTGGGACAGGCAGATACGCAGTATTTT
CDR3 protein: CASSLGQADTQYF

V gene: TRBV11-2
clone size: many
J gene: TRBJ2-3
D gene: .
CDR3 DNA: TGTGCCAGCAGCTTAGTTGGTAGCGGCTACACAGATACGCAGTATTTT
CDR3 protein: CASSLVGSGYTDTQYF

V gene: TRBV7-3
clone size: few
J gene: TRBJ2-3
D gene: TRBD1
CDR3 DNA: TGTGCCAGCAGCTTAAAGGGGACAGGGTTGGCAGATACGCAGTATTTT
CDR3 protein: CASSLKGTGLADTQYF

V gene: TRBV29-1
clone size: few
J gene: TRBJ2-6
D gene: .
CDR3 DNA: TGCAGCGTTGAAGAGGTCTCTGGGGCCAACGTCCTGACTTTC
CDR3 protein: CSVEEVSGANVLTF

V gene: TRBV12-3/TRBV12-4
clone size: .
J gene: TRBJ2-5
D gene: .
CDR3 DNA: TGTGCCAGCAGTTTAGGACGCCCGGAGACACAGTACTTC
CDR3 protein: CASSLGRPETQYF

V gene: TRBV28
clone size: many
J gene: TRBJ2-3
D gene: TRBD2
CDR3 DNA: TGTGCCAGCAGACTAGCGGGGGCTGATACGCAGTATTTT
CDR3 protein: CASRLAGADTQYF

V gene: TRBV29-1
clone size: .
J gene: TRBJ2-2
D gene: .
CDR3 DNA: TGCAGCGTTGAAGATTATTCCGGGACCGGGGAGCTGTTTTTT
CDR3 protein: CSVEDYSGTGELFF

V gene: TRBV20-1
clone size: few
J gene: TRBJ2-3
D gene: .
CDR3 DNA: TGCAGTGCTAGAGATCTGATACTTAGCACAGATACGCAGTATTTT
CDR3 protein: CSARDLILSTDTQYF

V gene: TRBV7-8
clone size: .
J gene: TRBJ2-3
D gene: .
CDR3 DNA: TGTGCCAGCAGCTTAGTCAGACCGGGACCGTCCGGGGATACGCAGTATTTT
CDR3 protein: CASSLVRPGPSGDTQYF